The rows below give T cell receptor beta chains drawn from one sample of a study of sequential checkpoint blockade in melanoma. Measured with immunoSEQ multiplex PCR; TCRdb has only the in-frame clones, and not every one. This table holds nearly 5,000 clones, about a quarter found once. The source material was tumor tissue (inferred from file names), sampled from a patient given nivolumab and ipilimumab in sequence. Receptors originate from a human donor with melanoma. The conserved cysteine and the conserved F or W are not part of the CDR3 here. The size field is filled for only some rows; it gives once, few, many or a size class.

v_gene	abundance	j_gene	CDR3aa
TRBV30	-	TRBJ1-6	AWSATGTGNSPLH
TRBV11-3	medium-sized	TRBJ2-3	ASSLTLQSGTDTQY
TRBV11-3	many	TRBJ2-1	ASSFLSQGADEQF
TRBV1	few	TRBJ2-7	ASSQGTSDAYEQY
TRBV6-8	few	TRBJ1-6	ASSSRDREGNSPLH
TRBV15	few	TRBJ2-1	ATSRGGLIAEQF
TRBV11-3	many	TRBJ2-4	ASSLGSARDIQY
TRBV6-8	-	TRBJ2-1	ASSSPGQNYNEQF
TRBV11-3	many	TRBJ2-1	ASSLSAVAVHEQF
TRBV5-1	-	TRBJ1-1	ASSYSSGQGGLNTEAF
TRBV11-3	medium-sized	TRBJ2-1	ASRSLAGGPYNEQF
TRBV10-3	few	TRBJ2-1	AISESGSPYNEQF
TRBV19	-	TRBJ1-2	ASSTLQGRNYGYT
TRBV5-1	-	TRBJ2-5	ASSSQGTGIETQY
TRBV6-8	-	TRBJ1-1	ASSSRITEAF
TRBV11-3	few	TRBJ2-7	ASSLSASGAREQY
TRBV6-8	few	TRBJ1-3	ASRTDGNTIY
TRBV11-3	many	TRBJ2-5	ASSSGDRAKETQY
TRBV11-3	-	TRBJ2-5	ASSPSAGGETQY
TRBV9	few	TRBJ2-2	ASRAGRERAGELF
TRBV11-3	medium-sized	TRBJ2-5	ASSLVWGEETQY
TRBV18	-	TRBJ1-2	ASSPQGQTAGYT
TRBV15	large	TRBJ1-1	ATSRRQGTTEAF
TRBV6-8	-	TRBJ2-5	ASSYSGLGGETQY
TRBV11-3	medium-sized	TRBJ2-3	ASSLVGRESDTQY
TRBV19	-	TRBJ1-5	ASSIVGAQGWDNQPQH
TRBV11-3	medium-sized	TRBJ2-7	ASSSADRGRNEQY
TRBV11-3	many	TRBJ2-1	ASSLESLAGYNEQF
TRBV11-3	-	TRBJ1-1	ASSLLGRSNTEAF
TRBV15	-	TRBJ1-5	ATSRDGLPRVNQPQH
TRBV28	-	TRBJ2-2	ASSLGTANTGELF
TRBV9	medium-sized	TRBJ2-5	ASSVGTDKETQY
TRBV19	-	TRBJ2-1	ASRRFRGDEQF
TRBV19	once	TRBJ1-2	ASKGYYGYT
TRBV29-1	once	TRBJ2-5	SVGDDSGSQY
TRBV12-5	medium-sized	TRBJ1-4	ASGLDQQLVRFSEKLF